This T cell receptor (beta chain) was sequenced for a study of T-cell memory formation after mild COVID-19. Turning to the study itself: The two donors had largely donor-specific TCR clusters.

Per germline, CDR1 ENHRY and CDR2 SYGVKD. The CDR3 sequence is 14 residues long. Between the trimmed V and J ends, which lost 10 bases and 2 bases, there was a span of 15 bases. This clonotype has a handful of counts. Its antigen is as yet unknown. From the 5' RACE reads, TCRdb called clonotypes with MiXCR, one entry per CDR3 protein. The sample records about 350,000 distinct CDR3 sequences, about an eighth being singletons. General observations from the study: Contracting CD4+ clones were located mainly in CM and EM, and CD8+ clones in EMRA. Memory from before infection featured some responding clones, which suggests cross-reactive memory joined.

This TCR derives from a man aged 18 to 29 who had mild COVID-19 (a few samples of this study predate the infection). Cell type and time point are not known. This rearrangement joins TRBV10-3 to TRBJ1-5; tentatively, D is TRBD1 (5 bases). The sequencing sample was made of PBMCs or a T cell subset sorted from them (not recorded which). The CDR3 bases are TGTGCCACCTCCGATCGAGGGGGCAATCAGCCCCAGCATTTT. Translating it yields CATSDRGGNQPQHF.